Listed below are T cell receptor beta chains from one sample, sequenced in a study of blood T cell repertoires in COVID-19. The repertoire was sequenced with immunoSEQ multiplex PCR; TCRdb's copy has only in-frame clones and lacks some. Among about 440,000 clones listed, about 90% were seen once. Sequencing was performed on PBMCs or T cells enriched from blood (not recorded which). These receptors were obtained from a woman younger than 35 with acute COVID-19. Each CDR3 is given with its conserved first and last residue. The order of the fields is J gene, V gene, clone size, D gene, CDR3 DNA, CDR3 protein. D genes are given only for firm matches. Not all rows give a size; the values are once, few, many and, for expanded clones, a class.

TRBJ2-5 TRBV2 once . TGTGCCAGCTGCCGACTAGTAGGCGAGACCCAGTACTTC CASCRLVGETQYF
TRBJ2-1 TRBV2 . TRBD1 TGTGCCAGCCCGAGGACAGGTAGCTCCTACAATGAGCAGTTCTTC CASPRTGSSYNEQFF
TRBJ1-4 TRBV19 . . TGTGCCAGTAGTATCCCGGGGGTCGGTGTTGAAAAACTGTTTTTT CASSIPGVGVEKLFF
TRBJ2-3 TRBV19 . TRBD1 TGTGCCAGTAGTCCGGGACAGGGGGCTGGAGATACGCAGTATTTT CASSPGQGAGDTQYF
TRBJ2-1 TRBV5-6 . . TGTGCCAGCAGCTTGCAGGGTGGGTATTCTTTTATCCCAAATGAGCAGTTCTTC CASSLQGGYSFIPNEQFF
TRBJ1-5 TRBV6-5 . . TGTGCCAGCAGTCGACAGGTTCATCAGCCCCAGCATTTT CASSRQVHQPQHF
TRBJ2-3 TRBV18 . TRBD1 TGTGCCAGCTCACCAGGGACAGGGTCTGTAGATACGCAGTATTTT CASSPGTGSVDTQYF
TRBJ1-5 TRBV2 . . TGTGCCAGCAGTGACGACTCAGGGGGCAATCAGCCCCAGCATTTT CASSDDSGGNQPQHF
TRBJ2-3 TRBV18 . TRBD2 TGTGCCAGCTCATCTAGCGGGGGTCAACTAAGCACAGATACGCAGTATTTT CASSSSGGQLSTDTQYF
TRBJ1-1 TRBV28 . . TGTGCCAGCAGTTTGGTCAGGGAAAAATCGGAAGCTTTCTTT CASSLVREKSEAFF
TRBJ1-1 TRBV7-9 . . TGTGCCAGCAGCTTAGGGACAACGAACACTGAAGCTTTCTTT CASSLGTTNTEAFF
TRBJ2-5 TRBV3-1/TRBV3-2 once . TGTGCCAGCAGCAAAACGCTAGCGCTCCAAGAGACCCAGTACTTC CASSKTLALQETQYF
TRBJ1-4 TRBV7-2 . TRBD1 TGTGCCAGCAGCTTAGTTTCCGGGACAGAAGAAAAACTGTTTTTT CASSLVSGTEEKLFF
TRBJ2-1 TRBV27 . TRBD1 TGTGCCAGCAGTTTGTACAGGGGTAATGAGCAGTTCTTC CASSLYRGNEQFF
TRBJ1-3 TRBV9 . . TGTGCCAGCAGCGCCCCAGGAGGCTCTGGAAACACCATATATTTT CASSAPGGSGNTIYF
TRBJ2-1 TRBV15 . TRBD1 TGTGCCACCAGCATAAAACATAAATCTCGCTCGGACAGGGGCACCTACAATGAGCAGTTCTTC CATSIKHKSRSDRGTYNEQFF
TRBJ1-1 TRBV3-1/TRBV3-2 . . TGTGCCAGCAGCACGGGAGGAAGGAACACTGAAGCTTTCTTT CASSTGGRNTEAFF
TRBJ1-3 TRBV6-5 once TRBD1 TGTGCCAGCAGGGGGACAGGGGTAGCGGGAAACACCATATATTTT CASRGTGVAGNTIYF
TRBJ1-3 TRBV19 . TRBD1 TGTGCCAGTTCGGAAACAGGGGCTGGAAACACCATATATTTT CASSETGAGNTIYF
TRBJ2-5 TRBV2 . . TGTGCCAGCAGGGACAGCAACCAAGAGACCCAGTACTTC CASRDSNQETQYF
TRBJ1-1 TRBV5-4 few TRBD1 TGTGCCAGCAACAACAGGGGTCTGAGGGACACTGAAGCTTTCTTT CASNNRGLRDTEAFF
TRBJ2-7 TRBV30 . TRBD2 TGTGCCTGGAACGTTAAAAGTAGCGGGAGTGTCAACGAGCAGTACTTC CAWNVKSSGSVNEQYF
TRBJ2-7 TRBV3-1/TRBV3-2 . TRBD2 TGTGCCAGCAGCCACGCCGGGACTAGCGGGCGAGGATCGCAGTACTTC CASSHAGTSGRGSQYF
TRBJ2-1 TRBV24-1 once . TGTGCCACCAGTGAATACTTCTCGGATGAGCAGTTCTTC CATSEYFSDEQFF
TRBJ2-2 TRBV11-3 . TRBD1 TGTGCCAGCAGCTTGAGACAGGGGAACGGGGAGCTGTTTTTT CASSLRQGNGELFF
TRBJ2-1 TRBV5-1 . TRBD1 TGCGCCAGCAGCTTGGGACAGGGTACCCGATTAAATTTCAATGAGCAGTTCTTC CASSLGQGTRLNFNEQFF
TRBJ2-5 TRBV4-3 . . TGCGCCAGCAGCCAAGATGGGGCGTACGCGGGACCGAGGGAGACCCAGTACTTC CASSQDGAYAGPRETQYF
TRBJ1-5 TRBV29-1 . TRBD1 TGCAGCGTGGGTGACAGGGGAGGACAGCCCCAGCATTTT CSVGDRGGQPQHF
TRBJ1-4 TRBV11-1 . . TGTGCCAGCAGCTACTCCTTTGACAGTAATGAAAAACTGTTTTTT CASSYSFDSNEKLFF
TRBJ2-3 TRBV11-2 once . TGTGCCAGCAGCCTCCCCCCACTAAGCGGCACAGATACGCAGTATTTT CASSLPPLSGTDTQYF
TRBJ1-5 TRBV7-9 . TRBD1 TGTGCCAGCAGCTTTCAGACAGGGGCGTGGGATCAGCCCCAGCATTTT CASSFQTGAWDQPQHF
TRBJ2-7 TRBV20-1 . TRBD2 TGCAGTGCTAGTTCCCCAGCGGGAGGGGGAGAGCAGTACTTC CSASSPAGGGEQYF
TRBJ1-1 TRBV10-3 . . TGTGCCATCAGTGAGTCGGTCAGGACAGCAGCCCCGAACACTGAAGCTTTCTTT CAISESVRTAAPNTEAFF
TRBJ1-5 TRBV12-3/TRBV12-4 once . TGTGCCAGCAGCCGAGATAATCAGCCCCAGCATTTT CASSRDNQPQHF
TRBJ2-7 TRBV4-3 . . TGCGCCAGCAGCCCTGGACAGTCCGGGTACGAGCAGTACTTC CASSPGQSGYEQYF
TRBJ1-5 TRBV12-3/TRBV12-4 . . TGTGCCAGCAGTTTGGGACTCAATCAGCCCCAGCATTTT CASSLGLNQPQHF
TRBJ2-3 TRBV5-4 . . TGTGCCAGCAGCTCTGGACAGATCACAGATACGCAGTATTTT CASSSGQITDTQYF
TRBJ1-6 TRBV19 . . TGTGCCAGTAGTATTGGCGGTCCCCAAAATTCACCCCTCCACTTT CASSIGGPQNSPLHF
TRBJ2-7 TRBV20-1 few . TGCAGTGCTAGAGATAACGAGCAGTACTTC CSARDNEQYF
TRBJ1-4 TRBV4-3 . . TGCGCCAGCAGCCACGCTACGGGGGGTAATGAAAAACTGTTTTTT CASSHATGGNEKLFF